The 26 T cell receptor beta chains given below trace back to one sample, sequenced in a study of blood T cell repertoires in COVID-19. Some clones are missing from TCRdb's copy, which holds only in-frame ones; the method was immunoSEQ multiplex PCR. Of approximately 82,000 clones in the sample, roughly 92% were seen once. The material sequenced was peripheral blood. These receptor sequences come from an older woman with active COVID-19.

Only one count was recorded for this clone. The chain carries TRBV7-9 and TRBJ1-4, with 7 bases fitting TRBD1. CDR3 length: 15 residues. From germline, CDR1 is SEHNR and CDR2 FQNEAQ (reference sequence). V lost 3 bases and J lost 5; bases outside the gene matches: 6. The chain's CDR3 is CASSLLGTDNEKLFF. The CDR3 DNA reads as TGTGCCAGCAGCTTGCTCGGGACAGACAATGAAAAACTGTTTTTT.

The chain combines TRBV6-6 with TRBJ1-1, with D perhaps TRBD1 (6 bases). The CDR3 loop spans 14 amino acids. Trimming removed 2 bases at V and 5 bases at J, with 12 bases between. Germline V gene lookup returns CDR1 MNHNY and CDR2 SVGAGI (reference sequence). This CDR3 reads CASSYVAGETEAFF. In nucleotides, the CDR3 is TGTGCCAGCAGTTACGTGGCAGGGGAGACTGAAGCTTTCTTT.

This clone was detected only once. The chain employs TRBV15 and TRBJ1-2; tentative D call: TRBD1 (5 bases). The CDR3 runs 14 residues. Looked up from germline, CDR1 is LNHNV and CDR2 is YYDKDF (reference sequence). V was cut by 0 bases and J by 7 bases, with 12 bases left in between. For the CDR3, the DNA is TGTGCCACCAGCAGAGATGAGGGGAGGGCTGGCTACACCTTC. This sequence encodes CATSRDEGRAGYTF.

This chain uses TRBV24-1 with TRBJ2-5; TRBD1 aligns across 10 bases. J gave up 4 bases and V 7 bases, and 8 bases lay outside the gene matches. Germline values: CDR1 KGHDR, CDR2 SFDVKD. The length of the CDR3 is 15 residues. The CDR3 DNA reads as TGTGCCACCAGCACTAAGGGGACAGGGGTAGAGACCCAGTACTTC. Translated: CATSTKGTGVETQYF.

This clone was counted a single time. The chain joins TRBV24-1 to TRBJ1-5; D remains ambiguous. The CDR3 runs to 14 residues. The germline gives CDR1 KGHDR, CDR2 SFDVKD. V lost 7 bases and J 3 bases, leaving 12 bases between the germline ends. DNA of the CDR3: TGTGCCACCAGGCCAAACGGTGACAATCAGCCCCAGCATTTT. This gives the protein CATRPNGDNQPQHF.

The chain combines TRBV24-1 with TRBJ2-1; 7 bases line up with TRBD1. Trimming removed 4 bases from V and 7 bases from J; junction bases left unmatched: 12. Germline V gene lookup returns CDR1 KGHDR and CDR2 SFDVKD. CDR3 size: 16 residues. The CDR3 DNA reads TGTGCCACCAGTGACCCACAGGGGACCCGAGGGAATGAGCAGTTCTTC. This translates into CATSDPQGTRGNEQFF.

The genes are TRBV18 and TRBJ1-3; 8 bases map to TRBD1. J lost 1 base, V lost 0 bases, and 14 bases had no gene match. Per the germline V gene, CDR1 is KGHSH and CDR2 is LQKENI. This CDR3 has 20 residues. The CDR3 sequence is CASSPPGGTGFMKSGNTIYF. CDR3 DNA: TGTGCCAGCTCACCACCGGGGGGGACAGGTTTTATGAAGTCTGGAAACACCATATATTTT. Full variable domain (missing parts from reference TRBV18 and TRBJ1-3): NAGVMQNPRHLVRRRGQEARLRCSPMKGHSHVYWYRQLPEEGLKFMVYLQKENIIDESGMPKERFSAEFPKEGPSILRIQQVVRGDSAAYFCASSPPGGTGFMKSGNTIYFGEGSWLTVV.

The rearrangement joins TRBV5-6 to TRBJ2-7, with 8 bases aligning to TRBD1. CDR3 length: 19 residues. CDR1 is SGHDT and CDR2 is YYEEEE in the germline V gene. The V gene end was trimmed by 0 bases and the J gene end by 0 bases; junction bases not matched to a gene: 14. The CDR3: CASSLESGTGDRFSYEQYF. DNA for the CDR3: TGTGCCAGCAGCTTGGAATCTGGGACAGGAGATCGCTTCTCCTACGAGCAGTACTTC.

This chain connects TRBV6-5 to TRBJ1-2, with D possibly TRBD1 on 6 matching bases. The germline V gene encodes CDR1 MNHEY and CDR2 SVGAGI. The length of the CDR3 is 12 residues. V shed 6 bases and J shed 7 bases, with 12 bases lying between them. The CDR3 is CASSTGSSGYTF. The CDR3 DNA reads TGTGCCAGCAGCACAGGGAGTTCTGGCTACACCTTC.

This rearrangement joins TRBV10-3 to TRBJ1-2, with a tentative D call TRBD1 (5 bases). From germline, CDR1 is ENHRY and CDR2 SYGVKD. This CDR3 contains 14 residues. V was cut by 3 bases and J by 7 bases, with 15 bases left in between. In DNA form, the CDR3 reads TGTGCCATCAGTGATGAAGGGGTGTGGGGTGGCTACACCTTC. As protein: CAISDEGVWGGYTF.

There are a few counts of this clone. This chain connects TRBV30 to TRBJ1-4; TRBD1 is a possible D gene (6 bases). Per the germline V gene, CDR1 is GTSNPN and CDR2 is SVGIG (reference sequence). This CDR3 contains 15 residues. Between the trimmed V and J ends, which lost 2 bases and 8 bases, there was a span of 18 bases. This CDR3 is CAWSSHWEGGEKLFF. The CDR3 coding sequence is TGTGCCTGGAGTTCCCACTGGGAGGGGGGCGAAAAACTGTTTTTT.

This sequence joins TRBV5-6 and TRBJ1-2; 8 bases are a match to TRBD1. J lost 5 bases, V lost 5 bases, and 11 bases had no gene match. Germline V gene sequence: CDR1 SGHDT, CDR2 YYEEEE. CDR3 length: 15 residues. Written as DNA, the CDR3 is TGTGCCAGCAGTTATGGCCAGGGGGCGAGGTATGGCTACACCTTC. Translating gives CASSYGQGARYGYTF.

The CDR3 DNA sequence: TGTGCCAGCAGCCGAGGGGGCGAAAAACTGTTTTTT. It yields the protein CASSRGGEKLFF. The chain couples TRBV28 to TRBJ1-4, with 7 bases aligning to TRBD1. The germline V gene has CDR1 MDHEN and CDR2 SYDVKM. The junction had 3 bases not matched to a gene; V was cut back by 6 bases and J by 8 bases. This CDR3 is 12 amino acids long.

V and J are TRBV19 and TRBJ1-6, with 10 positions matching TRBD1. The germline CDR1 and CDR2 sequences are LNHDA and SQIVND (reference sequence). V shed 8 bases, J shed 9 bases, and the junction held 4 bases outside the gene matches. The CDR3 length is 13 residues. CDR3 region: CASGTGVPSPLHF. The CDR3 nucleotides read TGTGCCAGTGGGACAGGGGTCCCTTCACCCCTCCACTTT.

The CDR3 sequence: CASSSDSRGTDTQYF. CDR3 DNA sequence: TGTGCCAGCAGCTCCGACTCCAGGGGCACAGATACGCAGTATTTT. The chain carries TRBV7-2 and TRBJ2-3, with D tentatively TRBD1 (5 bases). Germline V lookup: CDR1 SGHTA, CDR2 FQGNSA. V dropped 4 bases and J dropped 1 base, with 12 bases sitting between them. CDR3 length: 15 residues.

The rearrangement links TRBV2 to TRBJ1-1; possible D gene TRBD1, 5 bases. Per the germline V gene, CDR1 is SNHLY and CDR2 is FYNNEI. V was shortened by 5 bases and J by 4 bases, with 11 bases between the two germline ends. The CDR3 totals 13 residues. In DNA, the CDR3 is TGTGCCAGCAGTTTAGGGGCGGTCACTGAAGCTTTCTTT. This encodes CASSLGAVTEAFF.

The chain joins TRBV2 to TRBJ1-2, with 9 bases that match TRBD1. V lost 6 bases, J lost 5 bases, and 7 bases stayed unmatched. Germline CDR1 is SNHLY and CDR2 is FYNNEI. This CDR3 has 14 residues. The CDR3 loop is CASSRDREHYGYTF. Here the CDR3 DNA reads TGTGCCAGCAGCCGGGACAGGGAACATTATGGCTACACCTTC.

V is TRBV11-2 and J is TRBJ2-5, with D hard to call. The CDR3 totals 14 residues. Trimming removed 0 bases at V and 6 bases at J, with 11 bases between. CDR1 and CDR2 from the germline V gene are SGHAT and FQNNGV. The CDR3 DNA follows: TGTGCCAGCAGCTTAGATGTGGCCTCACAGACCCAGTACTTC. Translated, it gives CASSLDVASQTQYF.

The genes are TRBV30 and TRBJ2-4; 11 bases align to TRBD1. Per the germline V gene, CDR1 is GTSNPN and CDR2 is SVGIG (reference sequence). The junction had 3 bases not matched to a gene; V was cut back by 3 bases and J by 8 bases. The CDR3 covers 13 residues. CDR3 amino acids: CAWSGDRGDIQYF. CDR3 coding DNA: TGTGCCTGGAGCGGGGACAGGGGGGACATTCAGTACTTC.

The chain is built from TRBV5-1 and TRBJ2-1; TRBD2 matches at 10 bases. With 6 bases clipped from V and 0 bases from J, the junction kept 9 bases outside the gene matches. The length of the CDR3 is 17 residues. CDR1 is SGHRS, CDR2 YFSETQ, per germline. CDR3 DNA sequence: TGCGCCAGCAAGGCTAGCGGGGGCCCCGTCTCCTACAATGAGCAGTTCTTC. Translated: CASKASGGPVSYNEQFF.

The rearrangement joins TRBV28 to TRBJ1-2; D unresolved. Germline-derived CDR1 and CDR2 are MDHEN and SYDVKM. The V gene lost 6 bases and the J gene lost 8 bases, with 16 bases spanning the gap. The length of the CDR3 is 13 residues. CDR3 DNA: TGTGCCAGCAGCCTCTTGCAGGAGGGAGGCTACACCTTC. Its translation is CASSLLQEGGYTF.

For the CDR3, the DNA is TGTGCCAGCACTCCACTAGCGGGGGGCACAGATACGCAGTATTTT. Translating gives CASTPLAGGTDTQYF. The V gene is TRBV7-9, the J gene TRBJ2-3; 11 nucleotides line up with TRBD2. After removal of 7 bases from V and 1 base from J, the junction contained 4 bases not matched to a gene. CDR1 and CDR2 from the germline V gene are SEHNR and FQNEAQ (reference sequence). This CDR3 has 15 amino acids. The variable domain in full, with the rest retrieved from reference TRBV7-9 and TRBJ2-3, is DTGVSQNPRHKITKRGQNVTFRCDPISEHNRLYWYRQTLGQGPEFLTYFQNEAQLEKSRLLSDRFSAERPKGSFSTLEIQRTEQGDSAMYLCASTPLAGGTDTQYFGPGTRLTVL.

Only a few counts were recorded for this clone. V usage is TRBV27 and J usage is TRBJ1-5; no clear D. V dropped 2 bases and J dropped 4 bases, with 6 bases sitting between them. The CDR3 runs to 13 residues. Per the germline V gene, CDR1 is MNHEY and CDR2 is SMNVEV (reference sequence). The CDR3 protein is CASSLMRNQPQHF. CDR3 nucleotide sequence: TGTGCCAGCAGTTTAATGAGGAATCAGCCCCAGCATTTT.

This chain joins TRBV2 and TRBJ1-1; D is perhaps TRBD1 (5 bases). The CDR3 spans 16 residues. Between the trimmed V and J ends, which lost 1 base and 1 base, there was a span of 13 bases. The germline V gene has CDR1 SNHLY and CDR2 FYNNEI. CDR3 DNA: TGTGCCAGCAGTGAAGGGCAGGGTAGGAGGAACACTGAAGCTTTCTTT. The encoded protein is CASSEGQGRRNTEAFF.

This chain joins TRBV5-4 and TRBJ2-7; D possibly corresponds to TRBD1 (6 bases). Trimming took 1 base from V and 2 from J, leaving 10 bases between them. The CDR3 spans 14 residues. The germline V gene has CDR1 SGHNT and CDR2 YYREEE (reference sequence). The DNA of the CDR3 is TGTGCCAGCAGCTTGTCAGGGGCCCCCTACGAGCAGTACTTC. Its protein is CASSLSGAPYEQYF.

The chain joins TRBV28 to TRBJ2-7; 8 bases align to TRBD2. CDR3 length: 14 amino acids. The ends lost 5 bases at V and 2 bases at J; junction bases unmatched: 5. Germline V lookup: CDR1 MDHEN, CDR2 SYDVKM. The CDR3 DNA is TGTGCCAGCAGTCCCGGGAGGGGCGCCTACGAGCAGTACTTC. Translation: CASSPGRGAYEQYF.